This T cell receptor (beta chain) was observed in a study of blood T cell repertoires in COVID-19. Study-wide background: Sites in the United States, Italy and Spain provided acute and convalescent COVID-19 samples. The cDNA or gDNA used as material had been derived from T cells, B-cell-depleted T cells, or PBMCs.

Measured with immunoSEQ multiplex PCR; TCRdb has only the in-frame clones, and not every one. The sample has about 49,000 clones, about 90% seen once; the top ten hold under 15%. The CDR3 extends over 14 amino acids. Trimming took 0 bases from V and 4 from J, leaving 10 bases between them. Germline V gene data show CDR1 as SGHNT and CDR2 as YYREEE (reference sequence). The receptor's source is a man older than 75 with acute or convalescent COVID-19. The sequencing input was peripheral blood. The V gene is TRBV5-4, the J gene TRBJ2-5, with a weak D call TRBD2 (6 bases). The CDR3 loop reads CASSLGRRGETQYF. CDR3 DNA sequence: TGTGCCAGCAGCTTGGGAAGGAGGGGAGAGACCCAGTACTTC.